The clone carrying this T cell receptor (beta chain) was recorded a few times. Its matching antigen is unknown. These data are taken from a study of blood T cells in healthy people across ages. Between the trimmed V and J ends, which lost 2 bases and 7 bases, there was a span of 23 bases. The CDR3 is 17 residues long. Germline V gene data show CDR1 as SGHTA and CDR2 as FQGNSA. Using a J-beta primer mix together with a sample-barcoded 5' primer, a second PCR was run for roughly 7 to 12 cycles. With 12 random nucleotides, a template-switch adaptor tagged each individual cDNA molecule. MiXCR, applied by TCRdb to the 5' RACE reads, yields one record per CDR3 protein. Of 800,000 or so distinct CDR3 sequences detected, 20% to 25% appear once; the ten largest clones hold under 4.5%. Findings of the study overall: It was the long-lived donors that had more naive CD4+ cells and higher diversity than aged donors.

These records were also assigned to another study, of T cells of mothers and their children.

The sequenced sample consisted of blood. The clonotype originates from a boy aged 10-17 years in good health. The chain couples TRBV7-2 to TRBJ2-5; possibly TRBD1 or TRBD2 for D (7 bases each). CDR3 in DNA: TGTGCCAGCAGCTTAAACCCAGCGGGACAGCAGCGAGGGACCCAGTACTTC. Translated: CASSLNPAGQQRGTQYF.